This entry concerns a single T cell receptor (beta chain). A read error may account for a junction end that differs from germline. Source study methods: Counts of nucleated cells, estimated from reference gene primer amplification, were obtained. Assay: immunoSEQ multiplex PCR; the TCRdb copy retains only in-frame clones and omits some. The V and J calls and clone size come from that table; D and trimming were worked out from the DNA. The sample includes over 60,000 clones, about 81% of them seen just once. This sample stems from a study of blood T cell repertoires in COVID-19. As for the study in general: Nucleic acid was either cDNA or gDNA, and it came from T cells, B-cell-depleted T cells, or PBMCs.

From germline, CDR1 is SNHLY and CDR2 FYNNEI. The CDR3 consists of 15 residues. The sequenced sample consisted of peripheral blood. The TCR originated in a human donor in a cohort sampled during active COVID-19. The chain couples TRBV2 to TRBJ2-3; 8 positions match TRBD2. In DNA, the CDR3 is TGTGCCAGCAGGGAAGCGGGGGCCAAAACAGATACGCAGTATTTT. Translation gives CASREAGAKTDTQYF.